The T cell receptor beta chain described here comes from a study of cytomegalovirus exposure and HLA in healthy donors. PCR primers comprised 60 Vbeta and 13 Jbeta primers. This table comes from immunoSEQ multiplex PCR, and its TCRdb copy is limited to in-frame clones, with some not included. This sample yields fewer than 200,000 clones, of which approximately 73% are seen a single time; 4.5% to 5.5% belongs to the top ten. This clonotype was obtained from a young woman in good health and CMV-seropositive. The sequenced sample consisted of PBMCs.

CDR3 loop: CASSQDLTGWGYTF. CDR3 nucleotides: TGTGCCAGCAGCCAAGATCTAACAGGCTGGGGCTACACCTTC. The chain links TRBV4-2 to TRBJ1-2, with D possibly being TRBD1 (5 bases). This CDR3 has 14 amino acids. V was trimmed by 0 bases and J by 8 bases, leaving 13 bases between them. The germline V gene has CDR1 LGHNA and CDR2 YNFKEQ.